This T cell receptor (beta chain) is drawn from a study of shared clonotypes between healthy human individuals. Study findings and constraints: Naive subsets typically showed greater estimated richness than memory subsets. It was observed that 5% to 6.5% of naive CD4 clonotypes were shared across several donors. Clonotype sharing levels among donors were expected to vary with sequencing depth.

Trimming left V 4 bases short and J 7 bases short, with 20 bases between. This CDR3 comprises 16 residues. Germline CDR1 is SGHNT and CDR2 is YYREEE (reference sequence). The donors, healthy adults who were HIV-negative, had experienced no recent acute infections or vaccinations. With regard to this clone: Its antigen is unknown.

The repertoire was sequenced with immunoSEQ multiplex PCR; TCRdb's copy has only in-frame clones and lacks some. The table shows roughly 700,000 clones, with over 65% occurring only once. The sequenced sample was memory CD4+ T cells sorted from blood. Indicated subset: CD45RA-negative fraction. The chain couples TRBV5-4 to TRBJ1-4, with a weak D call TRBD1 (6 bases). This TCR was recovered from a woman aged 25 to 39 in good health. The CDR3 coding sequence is TGTGCCAGCAGCCAGGGGCCACCTCCGTTAGGTGAAAAACTGTTTTTT. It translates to CASSQGPPPLGEKLFF.